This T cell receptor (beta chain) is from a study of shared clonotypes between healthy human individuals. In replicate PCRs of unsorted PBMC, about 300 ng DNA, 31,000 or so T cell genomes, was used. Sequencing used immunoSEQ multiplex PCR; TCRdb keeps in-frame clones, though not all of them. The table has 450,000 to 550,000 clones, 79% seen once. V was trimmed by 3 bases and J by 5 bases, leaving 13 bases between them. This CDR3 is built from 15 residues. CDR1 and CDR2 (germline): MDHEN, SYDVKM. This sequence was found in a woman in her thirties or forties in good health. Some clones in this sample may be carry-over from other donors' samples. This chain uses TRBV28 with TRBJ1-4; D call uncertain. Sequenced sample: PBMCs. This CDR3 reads CASSLAKAGNEKLFF. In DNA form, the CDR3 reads TGTGCCAGCAGTTTGGCGAAGGCGGGGAATGAAAAACTGTTTTTT.